This T cell receptor beta chain was observed in a study of immune evolution from preneoplasia to lung adenocarcinoma. Turning to the study itself: HLA loss of heterozygosity: around 6.5% AIS, about 15% MIA, about 35% ADC, none AAH. Regarding the study as a whole: Normal lung had highest clonality; later lesions appeared denser, more diverse. Top clone share appeared to fall from AAH through AIS, MIA, adenocarcinoma.

Only in-frame clones appear in the TCRdb table, and some are missing; sequencing was by immunoSEQ multiplex PCR. The sample yields 15,000 to 20,000 clones, 75% to 90% seen once. The germline CDR1 and CDR2 sequences are MNHNS and SASEGT. Trimming stripped 10 bases from V and 3 bases from J, with 18 bases between. The CDR3 length is 15 residues. Regarding this clone: Antigen: not known.

Macro-dissection enriched premalignant or tumor cells before nucleic acid extraction. The receptor comes from an older person with invasive lung adenocarcinoma. The chain employs TRBV6-1 and TRBJ1-4, with a weak D call TRBD1 (6 bases). Input material: FFPE invasive lung adenocarcinoma tissue. CDR3 nucleotide sequence: TGTGCCACCTTTACAGGGTGGGGGTCTAATGAAAAACTGTTTTTT. Its translation is CATFTGWGSNEKLFF.